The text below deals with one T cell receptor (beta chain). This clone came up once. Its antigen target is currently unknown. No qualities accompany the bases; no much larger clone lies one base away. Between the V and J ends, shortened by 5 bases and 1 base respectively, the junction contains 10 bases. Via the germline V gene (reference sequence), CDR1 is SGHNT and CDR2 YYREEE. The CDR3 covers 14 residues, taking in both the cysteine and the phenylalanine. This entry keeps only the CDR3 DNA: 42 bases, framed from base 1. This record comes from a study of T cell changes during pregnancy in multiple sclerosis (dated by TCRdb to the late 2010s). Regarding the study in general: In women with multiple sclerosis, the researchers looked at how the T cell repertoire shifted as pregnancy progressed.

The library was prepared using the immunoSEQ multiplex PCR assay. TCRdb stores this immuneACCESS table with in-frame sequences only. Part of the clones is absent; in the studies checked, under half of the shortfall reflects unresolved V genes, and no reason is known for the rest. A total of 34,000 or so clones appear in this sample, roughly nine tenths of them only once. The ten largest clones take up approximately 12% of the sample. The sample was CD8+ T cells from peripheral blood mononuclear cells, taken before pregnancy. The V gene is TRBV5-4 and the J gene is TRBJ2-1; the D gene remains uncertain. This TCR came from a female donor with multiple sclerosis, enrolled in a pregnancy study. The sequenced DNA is TGTGCCAGCAGGCTACAGAATTCCTACAATGAGCAGTTCTTC. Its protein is CASRLQNSYNEQFF.